The sequence of this TCR beta chain was determined in a study of blood T cell repertoires in COVID-19. Study details: Samples taken during acute and convalescent COVID-19 were collected in the United States, Italy and Spain.

V was cut by 6 bases and J by 7 bases, with 18 bases left in between. The CDR3 is 15 amino acids. Germline V lookup: CDR1 KGHDR, CDR2 SFDVKD. Methods used by the authors: Estimation of nucleated cell counts relied on the amplification of reference gene primers. Produced via immunoSEQ multiplex PCR; TCRdb's table is partial and in-frame only. That table furnishes V, J and clone size, whereas the DNA furnished D and trimming. The sample lists a few hundred thousand clones, around 82% seen once, with 1.2% in the top ten. Sequenced material: peripheral blood. The J gene is TRBJ2-1, the V gene TRBV24-1; D possibly corresponds to TRBD2 (6 bases). The clonotype was recovered from a woman in her forties or fifties with acute or convalescent COVID-19. CDR3 protein: CATSTRARRGNEQFF. CDR3 DNA sequence: TGTGCCACCAGTACCCGGGCTCGACGGGGGAATGAGCAGTTCTTC.